The text below deals with one T cell receptor (beta chain). The antigen remains unidentified. Separate alpha and beta amplification began at the second PCR step. CD4+ T cell IFNgamma after overnight CMV lysate exposure gave donor CMV status. These data are taken from a study of naive and memory T cell subsets. Findings of the study overall: A few larger clonotypes appeared in naive repertoires, especially CD8, possibly memory cells re-expressing CD45RA. Diversity fell and Gini index rose from naive through CM, EM, EMRA.

Both TRBC1 and TRBC2 were covered by a beta constant-region primer of two equimolar oligonucleotides. Ligated cDNA was amplified by four rounds of PCR with nested alpha and beta constant-region primers and SP2. From the UMI-ligation and nested PCR reads, TCRdb called clonotypes with MiXCR, one entry per CDR3 protein. Counted here are fewer than 150,000 distinct CDR3 sequences, approximately 21% occurring once; the ten biggest clones make up around 0.63%. The receptor's source is a human donor in good health. The sequencing input was naive CD8+ T cells from blood.

DNA for the CDR3: TGCGCCAGCAGCCTTGGGCAGGATAGCAATCAGCCCCAGCATTTT. Residues: CASSLGQDSNQPQHF. The V and J genes are TRBV4-1 and TRBJ1-5, with D uncertain. Germline loops: CDR1 MGHRA, CDR2 YSYEKL. This CDR3 spans 15 amino acids. V was pared by 4 bases and J by 0 bases, with 10 bases between.